The entry below gives a single TCR beta chain sequence along with its context. Sequenced by immunoSEQ multiplex PCR; TCRdb stores in-frame clones only, minus some. Among approximately 190,000 clones listed, more than 65% were seen once. This entry is derived from a study of blood T cell repertoires in COVID-19. Germline assignment: CDR1 SGHRS and CDR2 YFSETQ. V shed 4 bases and J shed 5 bases, with 20 bases lying between them. The CDR3 totals 16 residues. The V and J genes are TRBV5-1 and TRBJ2-3; a weak D match, TRBD1 (7 bases). This TCR came from a man aged 35-49 years who had recovered from COVID-19. Sequenced input: PBMCs or T cells enriched from blood (not recorded which). In DNA, the CDR3 is TGCGCCAGCAGCACCGGAGGAGGGGGCCGTGGAGATACGCAGTATTTT. Translation gives CASSTGGGGRGDTQYF.